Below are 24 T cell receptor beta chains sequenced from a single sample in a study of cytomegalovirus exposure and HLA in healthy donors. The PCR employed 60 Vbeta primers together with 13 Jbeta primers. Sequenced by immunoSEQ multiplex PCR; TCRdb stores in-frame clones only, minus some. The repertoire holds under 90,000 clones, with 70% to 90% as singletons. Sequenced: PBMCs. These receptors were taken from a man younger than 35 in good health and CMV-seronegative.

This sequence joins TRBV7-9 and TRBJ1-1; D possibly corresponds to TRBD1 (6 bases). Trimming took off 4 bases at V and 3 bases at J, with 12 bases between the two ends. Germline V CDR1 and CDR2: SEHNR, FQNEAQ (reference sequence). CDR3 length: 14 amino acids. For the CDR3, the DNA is TGTGCCAGCAGCTCCCAGGGGTCAGACACTGAAGCTTTCTTT. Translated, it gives CASSSQGSDTEAFF.

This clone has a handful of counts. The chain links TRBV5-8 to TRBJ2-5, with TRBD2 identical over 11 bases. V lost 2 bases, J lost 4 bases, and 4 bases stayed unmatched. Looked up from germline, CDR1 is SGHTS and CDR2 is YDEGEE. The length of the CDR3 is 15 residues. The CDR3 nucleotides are TGTGCCAGCAGCTTTAGCGGGAGGGCCTCAGAGACCCAGTACTTC. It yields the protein CASSFSGRASETQYF.

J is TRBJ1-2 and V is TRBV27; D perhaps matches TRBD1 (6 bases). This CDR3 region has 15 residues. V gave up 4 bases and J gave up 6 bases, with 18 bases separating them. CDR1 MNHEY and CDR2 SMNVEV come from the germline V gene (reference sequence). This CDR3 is CASSSVGGGYDGYTF. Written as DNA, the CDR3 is TGTGCCAGCAGTTCCGTGGGTGGGGGCTATGATGGCTACACCTTC.

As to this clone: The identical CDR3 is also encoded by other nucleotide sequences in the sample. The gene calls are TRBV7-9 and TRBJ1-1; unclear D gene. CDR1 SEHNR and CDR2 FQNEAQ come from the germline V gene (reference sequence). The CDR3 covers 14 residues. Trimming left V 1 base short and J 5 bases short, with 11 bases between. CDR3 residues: CASSLGGRSTEAFF. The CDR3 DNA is TGTGCCAGCAGCTTAGGAGGGAGGAGTACTGAAGCTTTCTTT.

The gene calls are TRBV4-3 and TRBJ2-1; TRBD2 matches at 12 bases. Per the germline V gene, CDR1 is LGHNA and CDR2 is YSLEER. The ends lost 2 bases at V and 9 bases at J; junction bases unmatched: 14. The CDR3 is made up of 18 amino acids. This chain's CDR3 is CASSQWGDTSGRRREQFF. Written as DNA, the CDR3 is TGCGCCAGCAGCCAATGGGGAGATACTAGCGGGAGGCGGCGTGAGCAGTTCTTC.

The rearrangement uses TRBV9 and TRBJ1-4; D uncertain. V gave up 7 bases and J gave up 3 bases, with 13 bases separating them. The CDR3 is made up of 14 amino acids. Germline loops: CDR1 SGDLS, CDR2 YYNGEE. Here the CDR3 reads CASSRSPANEKLFF. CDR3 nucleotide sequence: TGTGCCAGCTCCCGGAGTCCAGCTAATGAAAAACTGTTTTTT.

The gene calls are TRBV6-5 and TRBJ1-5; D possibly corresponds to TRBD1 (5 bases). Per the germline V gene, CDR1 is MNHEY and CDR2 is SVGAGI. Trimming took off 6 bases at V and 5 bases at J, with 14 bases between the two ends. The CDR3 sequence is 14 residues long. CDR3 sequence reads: CASRGSVGDQPQHF. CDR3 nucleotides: TGTGCCAGCAGAGGCAGTGTAGGGGATCAGCCCCAGCATTTT.

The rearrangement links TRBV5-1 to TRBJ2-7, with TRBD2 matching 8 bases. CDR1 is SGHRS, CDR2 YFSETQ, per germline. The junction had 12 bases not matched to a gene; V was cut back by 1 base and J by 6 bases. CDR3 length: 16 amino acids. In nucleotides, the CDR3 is TGCGCCAGCAGCTTGACAAGCGGGAGAGGGTTCTCCGAGCAGTACTTC. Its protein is CASSLTSGRGFSEQYF.

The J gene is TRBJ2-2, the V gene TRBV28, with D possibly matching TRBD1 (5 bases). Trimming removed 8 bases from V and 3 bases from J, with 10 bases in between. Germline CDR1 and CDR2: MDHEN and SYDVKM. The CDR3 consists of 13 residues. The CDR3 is CASAQVHTGELFF. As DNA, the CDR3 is TGTGCCAGCGCACAGGTGCACACCGGGGAGCTGTTTTTT.

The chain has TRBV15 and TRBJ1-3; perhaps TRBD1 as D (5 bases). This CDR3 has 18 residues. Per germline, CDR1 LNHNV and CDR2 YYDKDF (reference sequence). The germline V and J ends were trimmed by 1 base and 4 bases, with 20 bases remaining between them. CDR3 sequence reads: CATSRAGLGGPAGNTIYF. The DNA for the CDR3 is TGTGCCACCAGCAGAGCAGGACTGGGGGGACCGGCAGGAAACACCATATATTTT.

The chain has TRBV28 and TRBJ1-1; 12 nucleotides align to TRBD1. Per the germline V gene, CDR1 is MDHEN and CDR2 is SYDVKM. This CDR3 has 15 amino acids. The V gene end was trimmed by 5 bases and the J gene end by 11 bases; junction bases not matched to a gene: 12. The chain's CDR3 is CASSPQGTGGWEAFF. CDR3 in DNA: TGTGCCAGCAGTCCCCAAGGGACAGGGGGCTGGGAGGCTTTCTTT.

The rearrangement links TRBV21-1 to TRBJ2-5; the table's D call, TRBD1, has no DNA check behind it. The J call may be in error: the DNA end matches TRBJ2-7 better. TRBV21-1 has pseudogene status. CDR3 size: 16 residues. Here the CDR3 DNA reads TGTGCCAGCAGCAAAGACAGTGTCAAAGCTGGCTACGAGCAGTACTTC. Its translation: CASSKDSVKAGYEQYF.

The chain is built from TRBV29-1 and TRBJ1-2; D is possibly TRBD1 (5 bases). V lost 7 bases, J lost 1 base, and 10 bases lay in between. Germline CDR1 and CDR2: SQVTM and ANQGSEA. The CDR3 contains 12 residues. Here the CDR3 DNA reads TGCAGCGGTATCGACAGTAACTATGGCTACACCTTC. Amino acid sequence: CSGIDSNYGYTF.

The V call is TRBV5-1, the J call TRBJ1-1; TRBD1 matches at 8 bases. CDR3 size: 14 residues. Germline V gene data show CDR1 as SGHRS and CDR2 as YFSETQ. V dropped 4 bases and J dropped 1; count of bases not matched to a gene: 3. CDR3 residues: CASSRGQENTEAFF. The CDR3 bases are TGCGCCAGCAGCAGGGGACAGGAGAACACTGAAGCTTTCTTT.

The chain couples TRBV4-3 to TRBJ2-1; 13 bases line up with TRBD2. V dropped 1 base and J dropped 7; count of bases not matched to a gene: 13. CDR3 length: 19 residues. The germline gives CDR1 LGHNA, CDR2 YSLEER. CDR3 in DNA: TGCGCCAGCAGCCAAGCACTTCGGACTAGCGGGAGTGGAAATAATGAGCAGTTCTTC. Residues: CASSQALRTSGSGNNEQFF.

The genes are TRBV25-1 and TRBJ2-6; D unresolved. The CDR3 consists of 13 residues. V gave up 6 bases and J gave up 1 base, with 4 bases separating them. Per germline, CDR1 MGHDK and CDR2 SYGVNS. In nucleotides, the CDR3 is TGTGCCAGCAGAGAGTCTGGGGCCAACGTCCTGACTTTC. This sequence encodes CASRESGANVLTF. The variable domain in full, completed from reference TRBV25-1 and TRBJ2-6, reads EADIYQTPRYLVIGTGKKITLECSQTMGHDKMYWYQQDPGMELHLIHYSYGVNSTEKGDLSSESTVSRIRTEHFPLTLESARPSHTSQYLCASRESGANVLTFGAGSRLTVL.

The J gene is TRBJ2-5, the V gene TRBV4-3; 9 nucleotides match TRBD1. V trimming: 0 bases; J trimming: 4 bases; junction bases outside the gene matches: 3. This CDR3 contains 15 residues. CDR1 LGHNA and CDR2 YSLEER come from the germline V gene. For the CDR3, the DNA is TGCGCCAGCAGCCAAGATTGGGGACAGGGAGAGACCCAGTACTTC. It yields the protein CASSQDWGQGETQYF.

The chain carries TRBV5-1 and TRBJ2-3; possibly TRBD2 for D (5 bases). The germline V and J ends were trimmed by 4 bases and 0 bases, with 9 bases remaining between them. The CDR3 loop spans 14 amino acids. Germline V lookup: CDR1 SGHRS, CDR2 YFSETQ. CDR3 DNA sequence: TGCGCCAGCAGCCCCCTAGCTAGCACAGATACGCAGTATTTT. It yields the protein CASSPLASTDTQYF.

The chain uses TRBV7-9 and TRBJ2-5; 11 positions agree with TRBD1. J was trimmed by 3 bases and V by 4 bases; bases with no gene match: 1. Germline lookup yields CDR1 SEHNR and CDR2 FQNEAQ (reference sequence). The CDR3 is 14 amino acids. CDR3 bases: TGTGCCAGCAGCTCGGGACAGGGGGAAGAGACCCAGTACTTC. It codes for CASSSGQGEETQYF.

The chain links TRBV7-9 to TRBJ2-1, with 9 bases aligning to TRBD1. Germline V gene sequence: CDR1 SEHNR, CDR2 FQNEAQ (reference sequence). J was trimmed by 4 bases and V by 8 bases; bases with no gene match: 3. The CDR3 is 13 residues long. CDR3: CASRDRVYNEQFF. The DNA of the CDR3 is TGTGCCAGCCGGGACAGGGTGTACAATGAGCAGTTCTTC.

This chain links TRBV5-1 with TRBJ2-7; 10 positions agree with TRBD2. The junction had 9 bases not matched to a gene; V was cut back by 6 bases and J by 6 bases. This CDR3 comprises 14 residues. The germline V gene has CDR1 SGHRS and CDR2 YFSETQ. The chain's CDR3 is CASKWGLAGVEQYF. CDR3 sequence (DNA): TGCGCCAGCAAGTGGGGGCTAGCGGGAGTCGAGCAGTACTTC.

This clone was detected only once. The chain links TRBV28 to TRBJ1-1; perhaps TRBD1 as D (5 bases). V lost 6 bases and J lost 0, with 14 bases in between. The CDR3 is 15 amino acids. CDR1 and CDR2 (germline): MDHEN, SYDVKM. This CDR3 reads CASRPTTVVNTEAFF. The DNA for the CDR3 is TGTGCCAGCAGACCGACGACAGTGGTGAACACTGAAGCTTTCTTT.

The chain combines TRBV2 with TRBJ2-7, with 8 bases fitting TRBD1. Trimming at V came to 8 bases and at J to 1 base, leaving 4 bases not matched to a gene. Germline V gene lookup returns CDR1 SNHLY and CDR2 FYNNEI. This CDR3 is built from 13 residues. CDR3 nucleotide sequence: TGTGCCAGCGTGACAGGGGCGTCCTACGAGCAGTACTTC. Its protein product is CASVTGASYEQYF. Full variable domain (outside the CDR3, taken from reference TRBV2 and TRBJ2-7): EPEVTQTPSHQVTQMGQEVILRCVPISNHLYFYWYRQILGQKVEFLVSFYNNEISEKSEIFDDQFSVERPDGSNFTLKIRSTKLEDSAMYFCASVTGASYEQYFGPGTRLTVT.

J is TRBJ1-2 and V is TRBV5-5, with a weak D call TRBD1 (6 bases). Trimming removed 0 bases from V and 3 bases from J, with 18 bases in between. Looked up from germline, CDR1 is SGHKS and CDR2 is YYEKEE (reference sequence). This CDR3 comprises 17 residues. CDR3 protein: CASSLGPGREGDYGYTF. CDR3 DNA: TGTGCCAGCAGCTTGGGTCCGGGGAGAGAGGGGGACTATGGCTACACCTTC.